This is a list of T cell receptor beta chains from one sample in a study of T cell repertoires in cytomegalovirus infection. TCRdb re-called the reads with MiXCR, one entry per CDR3 protein. The sample includes about 490,000 distinct CDR3 sequences, about 17% of them seen just once. The sample comprised CD8+ T cells from PBMCs. All receptors come from a human donor in good health (CMV status not recorded). Some clones in this sample may be carry-over from other donors' samples. CDR3s leave out the opening cysteine and the closing phenylalanine or tryptophan.

len | v_gene | CDR3aa
11 | TRBV7-8 | ASSFGPDYEQY
16 | TRBV7-9 | ASSDRNRQGARNTEAF
15 | TRBV7-3 | ASSLKQGAPNTGELF
14 | TRBV4-2 | ASSHDPLSGSYEQY
11 | TRBV2 | ASSGGRAAEQY
12 | TRBV20-1 | SARVASPNYGYT
12 | TRBV19 | ASSMGGRVNEQF
13 | TRBV19 | ASRVSGGYTDTQY
13 | TRBV13 | ASSPLTSGPYEQY
12 | TRBV12-3/TRBV12-4 | ASSPNVPGEKLF
15 | TRBV10-3 | AISVSSGGRNTGELF
14 | TRBV5-1 | ASSYGEGGYNSPLH
14 | TRBV30 | AWSVGTSGVNNEQF
14 | TRBV28 | ASSFPPPGSAYEQY
13 | TRBV5-4 | ASSLTGLQTYEQY
16 | TRBV27 | ASSLAGWERGFYNEQF
13 | TRBV20-1 | SATSLGKAGETQY
11 | TRBV27 | ASSLSGLDTQY